This entry lists 14 T cell receptor beta chains sequenced from one sample in a study of molecular identifiers for immune sequencing clone quantification. Via MiXCR, TCRdb re-called the PCR reads, giving one row per CDR3 protein. Of about half a million distinct CDR3 sequences in the sample, 25% were seen once. The sample consisted of naive CD8+ T cells from blood, with Jurkat cell RNA spiked in. Noted subset: FACS-sorted CD8+CD4-CCR7+CD45RA+ naive T cells. Source of these receptors: a human donor in good health. Some libraries in this study had Jurkat cell RNA spiked in.

This clonotype was detected a few times. This chain links TRBV4-3 with TRBJ1-3; D gene uncertain. V gave up 0 bases and J gave up 0 bases, with 12 bases separating them. In germline, CDR1 is LGHNA, CDR2 YSLEER. CDR3 size: 17 residues. CDR3: CASSQDQVTDSGNTIYF. In DNA form, the CDR3 reads TGCGCCAGCAGCCAAGATCAGGTCACTGACTCTGGAAACACCATATATTTT.

The J gene is TRBJ2-7, the V gene TRBV11-3; 8 bases match TRBD2. Germline V gene lookup returns CDR1 SGHNT and CDR2 YENEEA. This CDR3 has 19 amino acids. V was pared by 5 bases and J by 5 bases, with 23 bases of the junction left unmatched. The CDR3 loop reads CASSIAGERERDSGHEQYF. CDR3 nucleotide sequence: TGTGCCAGCAGCATTGCCGGGGAGCGGGAGAGAGATTCAGGGCACGAGCAGTACTTC.

On this clonotype: No conserved phenylalanine or tryptophan is present at the end of the CDR3, so a read error is the likely explanation. The J gene is TRBJ2-1, the V gene TRBV4-3; TRBD1 might be the D (6 bases). The CDR3 spans 16 residues. V lost 0 bases and J 4 bases, leaving 13 bases between the germline ends. Germline loops: CDR1 LGHNA, CDR2 YSLEER. CDR3 nucleotides: TGCGCCAGCAGCCAAGATATGGGGGCCCTTTACAATGAGCAGTTCTAC. It codes for CASSQDMGALYNEQFY.

This clonotype turned up a few times. The CDR3 DNA is TGTGCCAGCAGTGAGGCATCCGACAATTTCTCTGGAAACACCATATATTTT. Encoded protein: CASSEASDNFSGNTIYF. The chain couples TRBV2 to TRBJ1-3; the D is unclear. Germline V lookup: CDR1 SNHLY, CDR2 FYNNEI. The germline V and J ends were trimmed by 3 bases and 0 bases, with 15 bases remaining between them. The CDR3 contains 17 residues.

This clonotype has at least ten counts. As DNA, the CDR3 is TGTGCCAGCAGTTTAGGACAGGGGGCTACAGATACGCAGTATTTT. It yields the protein CASSLGQGATDTQYF. V and J are TRBV6-6 and TRBJ2-3; 11 nucleotides line up with TRBD1. From germline, CDR1 is MNHNY and CDR2 SVGAGI (reference sequence). The junction had 3 bases not matched to a gene; V was cut back by 4 bases and J by 3 bases. The CDR3 sequence is 15 residues long.

This clonotype was seen many times. The genes are TRBV28 and TRBJ1-1; tentatively, D is TRBD1 (5 bases). The CDR3 has 15 residues. V was clipped by 8 bases and J by 1 base, with 17 bases between them. Per germline, CDR1 MDHEN and CDR2 SYDVKM. The CDR3 loop is CASRRGTIENTEAFF. As DNA, the CDR3 is TGTGCCAGCCGCCGGGGCACGATCGAGAACACTGAAGCTTTCTTT.

A few counts support this clonotype. The V and J genes are TRBV6-6 and TRBJ1-2, with 7 bases lining up with TRBD1. Losses at the gene ends were 5 bases for V and 2 bases for J; bases not matched to a gene: 5. The CDR3 contains 14 residues. The germline gives CDR1 MNHNY, CDR2 SVGAGI (reference sequence). The CDR3 DNA is TGTGCCAGCAGTCCCGACAGGGACAACTATGGCTACACCTTC. Translated: CASSPDRDNYGYTF.

This clonotype was seen a few times. The chain has TRBV4-3 and TRBJ1-2; 9 positions match TRBD1. The V segment lost 3 bases and the J segment 6 bases; nucleotides outside the gene matches: 5. The CDR3 loop spans 14 amino acids. The germline V gene encodes CDR1 LGHNA and CDR2 YSLEER. CDR3 residues: CASSHTGTGNGYTF. CDR3 DNA sequence: TGCGCCAGCAGCCATACCGGGACAGGGAATGGCTACACCTTC.

The J gene is TRBJ1-1, the V gene TRBV4-2, with D unresolved. With 0 bases removed from V and 5 bases from J, the gap between germline ends came to 13 bases. The germline CDR1 and CDR2 sequences are LGHNA and YNFKEQ. The CDR3 length is 15 residues. CDR3 residues: CASSQEARTYTEAFF. Written as DNA, the CDR3 is TGTGCCAGCAGCCAAGAAGCAAGGACTTATACTGAAGCTTTCTTT.

This clonotype has ten or more counts. V is TRBV20-1 and J is TRBJ1-5, with D possibly matching TRBD1 (5 bases). The CDR3 consists of 15 residues. Trimming stripped 4 bases from V and 1 base from J, with 14 bases between. The germline CDR1 and CDR2 sequences are DFQATT and SNEGSKA (reference sequence). The CDR3 DNA reads as TGCAGTGCTACCGCCAGGGCGGGGAGCAATCAGCCCCAGCATTTT. Encoded protein: CSATARAGSNQPQHF.

In this sample, this clonotype turned up a few times. The chain combines TRBV7-2 with TRBJ2-1; D may correspond to TRBD1 or TRBD2 (5 bases each). The CDR3 has 15 residues. Germline V gives CDR1 SGHTA, CDR2 FQGNSA. The V gene lost 3 bases and the J gene lost 0 bases, with 9 bases spanning the gap. The CDR3 spells CASSFYGTSYNEQFF. DNA of the CDR3: TGTGCCAGCAGCTTTTACGGGACCTCCTACAATGAGCAGTTCTTC.

As regards this clonotype: One end of the junction is discordant with germline, which a read error may explain. This chain joins TRBV19 and TRBJ2-7; D may be TRBD1 (6 bases). The CDR3 loop spans 15 amino acids. CDR1 and CDR2 (germline): LNHDA, SQIVND (reference sequence). Here the CDR3 reads CVSSTGSGVSYEQYF. CDR3 sequence (DNA): TGTGTCAGTAGTACAGGGTCAGGGGTCTCCTACGAGCAGTACTTC.

The V call is TRBV4-1, the J call TRBJ2-7, with TRBD1 matching over 7 bases. CDR3 length: 16 residues. The ends lost 5 bases at V and 5 bases at J; junction bases unmatched: 15. Per germline, CDR1 MGHRA and CDR2 YSYEKL. The CDR3 nucleotides are TGCGCCAGCAGCGATAGGGGACAGACCGCGTTTCACGAGCAGTACTTC. The encoded protein is CASSDRGQTAFHEQYF.

V usage is TRBV19 and J usage is TRBJ1-3, with a possible D match to TRBD1 (6 bases). CDR3 length: 14 residues. Germline lookup yields CDR1 LNHDA and CDR2 SQIVND (reference sequence). Trimming left V 5 bases short and J 3 bases short, with 11 bases between. In DNA form, the CDR3 reads TGTGCCAGTAGTCCGGGGGCTTATGGAAACACCATATATTTT. It encodes CASSPGAYGNTIYF.